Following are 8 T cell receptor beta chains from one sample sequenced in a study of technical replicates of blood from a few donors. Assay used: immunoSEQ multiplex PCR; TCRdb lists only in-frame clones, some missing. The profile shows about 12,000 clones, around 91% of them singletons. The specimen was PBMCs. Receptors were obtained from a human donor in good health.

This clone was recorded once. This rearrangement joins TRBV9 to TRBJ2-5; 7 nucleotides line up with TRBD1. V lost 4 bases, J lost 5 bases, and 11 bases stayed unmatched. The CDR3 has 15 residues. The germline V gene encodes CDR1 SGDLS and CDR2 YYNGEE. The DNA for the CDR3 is TGTGCCAGCAGCCCGAGGGCAGGGGGTGGGGAGACCCAGTACTTC. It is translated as CASSPRAGGGETQYF.

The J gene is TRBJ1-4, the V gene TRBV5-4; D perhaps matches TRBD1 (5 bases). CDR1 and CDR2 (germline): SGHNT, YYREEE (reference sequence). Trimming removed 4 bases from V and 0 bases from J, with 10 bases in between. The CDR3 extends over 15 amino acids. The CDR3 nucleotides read TGTGCCAGCAGCCACGGAGGGGCAACTAATGAAAAACTGTTTTTT. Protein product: CASSHGGATNEKLFF.

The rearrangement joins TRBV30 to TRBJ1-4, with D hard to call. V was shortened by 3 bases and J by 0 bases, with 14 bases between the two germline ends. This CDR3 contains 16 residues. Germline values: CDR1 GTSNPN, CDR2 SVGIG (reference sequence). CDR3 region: CAWSDPRRATNEKLFF. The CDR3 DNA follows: TGTGCCTGGAGCGACCCCAGGCGCGCAACTAATGAAAAACTGTTTTTT. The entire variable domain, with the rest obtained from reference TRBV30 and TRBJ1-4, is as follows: SQTIHQWPATLVQPVGSPLSLECTVEGTSNPNLYWYRQAAGRGLQLLFYSVGIGQISSEVPQNLSASRPQDRQFILSSKKLLLSDSGFYLCAWSDPRRATNEKLFFGSGTQLSVL.

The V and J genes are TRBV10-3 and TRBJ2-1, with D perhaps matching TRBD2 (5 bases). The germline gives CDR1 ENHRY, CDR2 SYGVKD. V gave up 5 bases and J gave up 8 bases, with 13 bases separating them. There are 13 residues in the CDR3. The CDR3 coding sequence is TGTGCCATCAGTCGGGATTTCGAGGATGAGCAGTTCTTC. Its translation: CAISRDFEDEQFF.

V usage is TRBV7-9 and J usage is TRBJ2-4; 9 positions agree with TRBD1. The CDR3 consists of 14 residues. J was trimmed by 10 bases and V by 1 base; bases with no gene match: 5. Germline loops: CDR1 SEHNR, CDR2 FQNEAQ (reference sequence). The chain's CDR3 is CASSLGGQGSIQYF. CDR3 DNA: TGTGCCAGCAGCTTAGGGGGACAGGGATCAATTCAGTACTTC.

The CDR3 loop is CASSLGGNQETQYF. CDR3 coding DNA: TGTGCCAGCAGCTTAGGGGGGAATCAAGAGACCCAGTACTTC. The rearrangement joins TRBV7-3 to TRBJ2-5, with D perhaps matching TRBD2 (6 bases). This CDR3 contains 14 residues. Per the germline V gene, CDR1 is SGHTA and CDR2 is FQGTGA. V shed 2 bases and J shed 2 bases, with 9 bases lying between them. Variable domain in full (rest from reference TRBV7-3 and TRBJ2-5): GAGVSQTPSNKVTEKGKYVELRCDPISGHTALYWYRQSLGQGPEFLIYFQGTGAADDSGLPNDRFFAVRPEGSVSTLKIQRTERGDSAVYLCASSLGGNQETQYFGPGTRLLVL.

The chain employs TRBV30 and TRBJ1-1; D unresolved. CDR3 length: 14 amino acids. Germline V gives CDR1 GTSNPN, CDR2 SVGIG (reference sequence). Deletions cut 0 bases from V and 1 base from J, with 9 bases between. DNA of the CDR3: TGTGCCTGGAGTGTAGACGGAGCGAACACTGAAGCTTTCTTT. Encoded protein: CAWSVDGANTEAFF.

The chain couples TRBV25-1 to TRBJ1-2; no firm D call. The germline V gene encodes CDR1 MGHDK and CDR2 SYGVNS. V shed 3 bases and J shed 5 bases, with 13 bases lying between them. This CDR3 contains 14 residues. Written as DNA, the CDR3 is TGTGCCAGCAGTGATTCTTTGGGAGCGTATGGCTACACCTTC. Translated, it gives CASSDSLGAYGYTF.